This T cell receptor (beta chain) was retrieved from a study of control samples from healthy donors and cancer patients. This table comes from immunoSEQ multiplex PCR, and its TCRdb copy is limited to in-frame clones, with some not included. The top ten clones hold approximately 39% of a sample with approximately 130,000 clones, roughly 90% of them seen once. This clone was seen only once. Between the trimmed V and J ends, which lost 2 bases and 2 bases, there was a span of 9 bases. CDR3 length equals 14 residues. Germline values: CDR1 MGHDK, CDR2 SYGVNS. This sequence joins TRBV25-1 and TRBJ1-1; no reliable D call. This TCR was sampled from a man aged 45-60 years in good health. The source material was blood. The CDR3: CASSETGFNTEAFF. The CDR3 coding sequence is TGTGCCAGCAGTGAAACGGGCTTCAACACTGAAGCTTTCTTT.